A single sample is the source of the 4 T cell receptor beta chains below, sequenced in a study of shared clonotypes between healthy human individuals. Sequenced by immunoSEQ multiplex PCR; TCRdb stores in-frame clones only, minus some. The sample holds hundreds of thousands of clones; approximately 96% are singletons and the top ten take roughly 0.12%. CD45RO-negative cells were positively selected for CCR7, leaving out terminally differentiated effector memory CD45RA+ cells. Material: naive CD8+ T cells sorted from blood. The receptors were sampled from a young woman in good health.

This clone was recorded only once. The V gene is TRBV5-4, the J gene TRBJ1-2, with D maybe TRBD1 (5 bases). Trimming pared 4 bases from V and 6 bases from J, leaving 16 bases between. The germline gives CDR1 SGHNT, CDR2 YYREEE (reference sequence). This CDR3 contains 14 residues. The CDR3 is CASSIPGTKNGYTF. DNA for the CDR3: TGTGCCAGCAGCATCCCCGGGACCAAAAATGGCTACACCTTC.

The V gene is TRBV7-9, the J gene TRBJ2-1; 15 bases are a match to TRBD2. Germline V gives CDR1 SEHNR, CDR2 FQNEAQ (reference sequence). Unmatched junction bases numbered 7, after V lost 7 bases and J lost 0 bases. This CDR3 has 18 residues. DNA for the CDR3: TGTGCCAGCAAAGTAGGGACTAGCGGGAGGAGCTCCTACAATGAGCAGTTCTTC. Translation gives CASKVGTSGRSSYNEQFF. The entire variable domain, with the rest obtained from reference TRBV7-9 and TRBJ2-1, is as follows: DTGVSQNPRHKITKRGQNVTFRCDPISEHNRLYWYRQTLGQGPEFLTYFQNEAQLEKSRLLSDRFSAERPKGSFSTLEIQRTEQGDSAMYLCASKVGTSGRSSYNEQFFGPGTRLTVL.

The V gene is TRBV2, the J gene TRBJ2-7, with 8 nucleotides matching TRBD2. This CDR3 is built from 12 residues. Germline CDR1 is SNHLY and CDR2 is FYNNEI. The trim removed 7 bases at V and 4 bases at J, leaving 3 bases unmatched. The DNA of the CDR3 is TGTGCCAGCATAGGACTAGCTTACGAGCAGTACTTC. Amino acids: CASIGLAYEQYF.

Points on this clone: Additional DNA sequences in this sample encode the identical CDR3. The rearrangement links TRBV10-3 to TRBJ2-7, with D unclear. Germline assignment: CDR1 ENHRY and CDR2 SYGVKD. V shed 0 bases and J shed 7 bases, with 4 bases lying between them. This CDR3 has 11 amino acids. This chain's CDR3 is CAISESSEQYF. DNA of the CDR3: TGTGCCATCAGTGAGTCGAGTGAGCAGTACTTC.